In this sample, the clone carrying this T cell receptor beta chain turned up a few times. Its target is not known. The V end was cut by 4 bases, the J end by 0 bases, with 11 bases between. The CDR3 spans 15 residues. Germline V lookup: CDR1 SGDLS, CDR2 YYNGEE. The data belong to a study of CD8 T cells in ankylosing spondylitis. Study findings and constraints: A motif of fewer than ten highly homologous TCR beta variants was seen as apparently characteristic of ankylosing spondylitis blood. In synovial fluid and blood from reactive arthritis, some motif variants were previously reported.

Molecular-barcoded quantitative 5'-RACE produced these TCR beta libraries. TCRdb reprocessed the 5' RACE reads via MiXCR and lists one record per CDR3 protein. The table includes around 770,000 distinct CDR3 sequences, 19% detected once. The receptor was isolated from a male donor with ankylosing spondylitis. The sequencing sample was made of blood, either unsorted or a sorted T cell fraction (not recorded which). The genes are TRBV9 and TRBJ1-5; D gene ambiguous. CDR3 DNA: TGTGCCAGCAGCAAAGACGGATATAGCAATCAGCCCCAGCATTTT. Its translation: CASSKDGYSNQPQHF.